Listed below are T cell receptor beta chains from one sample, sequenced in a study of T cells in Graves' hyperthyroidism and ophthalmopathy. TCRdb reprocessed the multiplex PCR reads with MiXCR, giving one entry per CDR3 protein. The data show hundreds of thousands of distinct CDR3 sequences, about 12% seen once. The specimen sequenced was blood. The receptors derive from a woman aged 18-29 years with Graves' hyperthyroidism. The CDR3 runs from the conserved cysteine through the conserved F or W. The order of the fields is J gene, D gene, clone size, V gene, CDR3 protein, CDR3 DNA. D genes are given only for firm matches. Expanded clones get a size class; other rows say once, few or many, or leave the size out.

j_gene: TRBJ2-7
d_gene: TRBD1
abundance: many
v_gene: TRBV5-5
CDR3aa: CASTGTAYEQYF
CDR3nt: TGTGCCAGCACCGGGACAGCCTACGAGCAGTACTTC

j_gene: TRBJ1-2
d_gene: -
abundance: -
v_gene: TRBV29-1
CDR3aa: CSVAYPGEYYGYTF
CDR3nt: TGCAGCGTCGCTTATCCAGGGGAATACTATGGCTACACCTTC

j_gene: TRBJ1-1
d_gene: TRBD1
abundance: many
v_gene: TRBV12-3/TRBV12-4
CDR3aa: CASSPDRGTEAFF
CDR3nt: TGTGCCAGCAGCCCGGACAGGGGCACTGAAGCTTTCTTT

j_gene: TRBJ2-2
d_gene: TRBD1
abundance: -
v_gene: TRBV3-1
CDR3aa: CASSQGTGTNTGELFF
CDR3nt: TGTGCCAGCAGCCAAGGGACAGGGACTAACACCGGGGAGCTGTTTTTT

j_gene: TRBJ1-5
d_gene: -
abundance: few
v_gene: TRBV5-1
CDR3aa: CASSITGEPQHF
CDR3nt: TGTGCCAGTAGTATAACGGGAGAGCCCCAGCATTTT

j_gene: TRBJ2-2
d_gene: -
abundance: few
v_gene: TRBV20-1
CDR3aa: CSARHIARELLF
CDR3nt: TGCAGTGCTAGACACATTGCCCGGGAGCTGCTTTTT

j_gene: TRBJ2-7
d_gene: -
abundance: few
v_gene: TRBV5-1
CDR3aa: CASSFLSGTYEQYF
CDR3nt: TGCGCCAGCAGCTTTTTAAGCGGAACCTACGAGCAGTACTTC

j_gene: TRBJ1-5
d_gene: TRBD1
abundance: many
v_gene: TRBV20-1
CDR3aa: CSAGTDNQPQHF
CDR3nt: TGCAGTGCAGGGACAGACAATCAGCCCCAGCATTTT

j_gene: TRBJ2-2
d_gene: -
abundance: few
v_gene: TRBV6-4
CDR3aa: CASSDSHDRITTGELFF
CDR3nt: TGTGCCAGCAGTGACTCGCACGACAGGATTACCACCGGGGAGCTGTTTTTT

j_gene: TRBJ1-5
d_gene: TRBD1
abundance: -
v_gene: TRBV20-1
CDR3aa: CSAIGDRVGMGNQPQHF
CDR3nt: TGCAGTGCTATCGGGGACAGGGTTGGGATGGGCAATCAGCCCCAGCATTTT

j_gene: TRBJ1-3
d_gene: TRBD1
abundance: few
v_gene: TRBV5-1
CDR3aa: CASSEGQEGNTIYF
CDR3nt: TGCGCCAGCAGCGAGGGACAGGAAGGAAACACCATATATTTT

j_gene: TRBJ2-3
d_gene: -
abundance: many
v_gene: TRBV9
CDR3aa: CASSVLGTPEADTQYF
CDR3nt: TGTGCCAGCAGCGTACTCGGGACCCCCGAGGCAGATACGCAGTATTTT

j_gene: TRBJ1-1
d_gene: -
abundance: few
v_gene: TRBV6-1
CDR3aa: CASTLRGSLTNTEAFF
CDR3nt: TGTGCCAGCACCCTCAGGGGCAGTTTGACGAACACTGAAGCTTTCTTT

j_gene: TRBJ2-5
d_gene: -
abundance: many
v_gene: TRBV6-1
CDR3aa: CASSSLGAETQYF
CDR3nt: TGTGCCAGCAGCTCCCTCGGGGCCGAGACCCAGTACTTC

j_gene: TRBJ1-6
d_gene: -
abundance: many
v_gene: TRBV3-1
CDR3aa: CASSQGRRSFNSPLHF
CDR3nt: TGTGCCAGCAGCCAGGGCAGGCGGAGCTTTAATTCACCCCTCCACTTT

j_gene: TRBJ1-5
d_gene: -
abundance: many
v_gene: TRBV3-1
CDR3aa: CASSRDTAGPQHF
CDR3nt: TGTGCCAGCAGTAGGGACACTGCTGGGCCCCAGCATTTT

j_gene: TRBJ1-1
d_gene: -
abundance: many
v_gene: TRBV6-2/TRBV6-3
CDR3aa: CASTDLLPGLNTEAFF
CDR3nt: TGTGCCAGCACCGATCTCCTGCCCGGCTTGAACACTGAAGCTTTCTTT

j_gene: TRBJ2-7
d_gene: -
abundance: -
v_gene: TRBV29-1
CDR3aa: CSGGTGGYEQYF
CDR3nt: TGCAGCGGGGGAACAGGTGGCTACGAGCAGTACTTC

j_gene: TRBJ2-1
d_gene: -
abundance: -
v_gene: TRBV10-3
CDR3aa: CAIRAAGATYNEQFF
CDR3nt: TGTGCCATCAGGGCCGCAGGGGCTACCTACAATGAGCAGTTCTTC

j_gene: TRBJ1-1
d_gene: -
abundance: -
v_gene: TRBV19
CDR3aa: CASSGVGSYTEAFF
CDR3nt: TGTGCCAGTAGTGGTGTGGGGTCATACACTGAAGCTTTCTTT

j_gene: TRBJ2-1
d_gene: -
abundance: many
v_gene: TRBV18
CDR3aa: CASSRLGSSYNEQFF
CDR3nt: TGTGCCAGCTCACGACTGGGTAGCTCCTACAATGAGCAGTTCTTC

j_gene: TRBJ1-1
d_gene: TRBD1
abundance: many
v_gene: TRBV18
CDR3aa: CASSPVQGAKTEAFF
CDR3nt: TGTGCCAGCTCACCCGTACAGGGGGCAAAAACTGAAGCTTTCTTT

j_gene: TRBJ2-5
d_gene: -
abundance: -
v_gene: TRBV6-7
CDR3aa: CAKGGGDQYF
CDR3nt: TGTGCCAAGGGTGGCGGGGACCAGTACTTC

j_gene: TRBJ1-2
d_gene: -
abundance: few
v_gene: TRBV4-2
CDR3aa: CASSSLQGGYGYTF
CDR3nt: TGTGCCAGCAGCTCCTTGCAGGGCGGTTATGGCTACACCTTC